This is a list of T cell receptor beta chains from one sample in a study of identical twins. TCRdb reprocessed the 5' RACE reads with MiXCR, giving one entry per CDR3 protein. The sample has 150,000 or so distinct CDR3 sequences, under 4.5% seen once. The specimen was memory T cells sorted from blood. Receptor source: a young man in good health. CDR3s include the opening cysteine and the closing phenylalanine or tryptophan. Expanded clones are given a class, and other clones once, few, many or no size at all.

clone size | V gene | CDR3 length | CDR3 protein
many | TRBV3-1 | 13 | CASSQDLDGELFF
few | TRBV19 | 16 | CASSISGARGNQPQHF
many | TRBV4-1 | 16 | CASSPGQGAAKNIQYF
many | TRBV28 | 16 | CASSLLPVPNTGELFF
many | TRBV20-1 | 14 | CSARDPGGNTEAFF
- | TRBV6-1 | 16 | CASSPGDSPGGNEQFF
many | TRBV12-3/TRBV12-4 | 14 | CASSLTRGDQPQHF
many | TRBV7-9 | 14 | CASSLNSYNSPLHF
many | TRBV20-1 | 15 | CSARDVARAYNEQFF
- | TRBV7-2 | 15 | CASSFPEVSYNEQFF
many | TRBV19 | 15 | CASSIRDRPSDTQYF
many | TRBV12-3/TRBV12-4 | 15 | CASRYPGQGNTEAFF
many | TRBV25-1 | 14 | CASSDQRGAGEAFF
many | TRBV5-1 | 14 | CASSLNGGTDTQYF
- | TRBV5-4 | 16 | CASSSKRESGTDTQYF
many | TRBV5-1 | 15 | CASSLEVLGYNEQFF
many | TRBV20-1 | 15 | CSASLSGALVNEQFF
many | TRBV29-1 | 14 | CSTYTGSWGNEQFF
few | TRBV6-2/TRBV6-3 | 13 | CATGDPPGQPQHF
many | TRBV10-3 | 13 | CAISLGVRETQYF
many | TRBV20-1 | 14 | CSARVGSGNNEQFF
many | TRBV12-3/TRBV12-4 | 16 | CASSSATIRGDYEQYF
many | TRBV15 | 17 | CATSRDLGQGPQETQYF
many | TRBV27 | 20 | CAPSPLPSGTGLFSGNTIYF
many | TRBV5-1 | 12 | CASSRQFGELFF
many | TRBV7-2 | 15 | CASSVRDRYSYEQYF
many | TRBV30 | 15 | CAWMDTGLGAYEQYF
many | TRBV20-1 | 16 | CSAKGLAGDPSYEQYF